The 8 T cell receptor beta chains listed next were all sequenced from one sample in a study of CD8 T cells in ankylosing spondylitis. The study, taken as a whole, reports: The study identified a TCR beta motif of about eight highly homologous variants that appeared characteristic of ankylosing spondylitis blood.

Their antigen targets remain unknown. In TCRdb, the 5' RACE reads were re-called with MiXCR into one record per CDR3 protein. The table lists about 200,000 distinct CDR3 sequences, just under 7.5% of them singletons. The sequenced sample was blood, either unsorted or a sorted T cell fraction (not recorded which). These receptors originate from a male donor with ankylosing spondylitis.

This clonotype was picked up many times. V is TRBV24-1 and J is TRBJ2-5; D is unresolved. Germline assignment: CDR1 KGHDR and CDR2 SFDVKD. This CDR3 spans 14 amino acids. V dropped 3 bases and J dropped 0 bases, with 7 bases sitting between them. The CDR3 DNA sequence: TGTGCCACCAGTGATCCCGTTTACCAAGAGACCCAGTACTTC. It codes for CATSDPVYQETQYF.

The CDR3 nucleotides read TGTGCCAGCAGTTTAACCGGGACCCTAACTTCGAAGGAGCAGTACTTC. Amino acid sequence: CASSLTGTLTSKEQYF. The J gene is TRBJ2-7, the V gene TRBV28, with D possibly being TRBD1 or TRBD2 (5 bases each). Looked up from germline, CDR1 is MDHEN and CDR2 is SYDVKM. Trimming removed 2 bases at V and 7 bases at J, with 21 bases between. The CDR3 sequence is 16 residues long. Variable domain in full (rest from reference TRBV28 and TRBJ2-7): DVKVTQSSRYLVKRTGEKVFLECVQDMDHENMFWYRQDPGLGLRLIYFSYDVKMKEKGDIPEGYSVSREKKERFSLILESASTNQTSMYLCASSLTGTLTSKEQYFGPGTRLTVT.

This clonotype was detected only a few times. The gene calls are TRBV5-1 and TRBJ1-4; D gene unclear. The CDR3 consists of 15 residues. Trimming pared 3 bases from V and 5 bases from J, leaving 14 bases between. CDR1 and CDR2 from the germline V gene are SGHRS and YFSETQ. CDR3 loop: CASSSGWLENEKLFF. CDR3 in DNA: TGCGCCAGCAGCTCAGGTTGGCTCGAGAATGAAAAACTGTTTTTT.

The gene calls are TRBV9 and TRBJ1-1, with D perhaps TRBD1 (5 bases). Trimming stripped 0 bases from V and 4 bases from J, with 10 bases between. This CDR3 has 14 residues. Germline V CDR1 and CDR2: SGDLS, YYNGEE. The CDR3 nucleotides are TGTGCCAGCAGCGTAGGGACATTGGGCACTGAAGCTTTCTTT. Translating it yields CASSVGTLGTEAFF.

This clonotype was counted a few times. This chain links TRBV9 with TRBJ2-1; TRBD2 matches 14 bases. The length of the CDR3 is 17 residues. Trimming cost V 2 bases and J 0 bases; bases outside gene matches: 1. Per the germline V gene, CDR1 is SGDLS and CDR2 is YYNGEE. CDR3 bases: TGTGCCAGCAGCGTGGGACTAGCGGGGGTCTCCTACAATGAGCAGTTCTTC. This translates into CASSVGLAGVSYNEQFF.

The rearrangement links TRBV7-9 to TRBJ2-1; D remains unclear. The V end was cut by 4 bases, the J end by 3 bases, with 13 bases between. Germline CDR1 and CDR2: SEHNR and FQNEAQ (reference sequence). The CDR3 sequence is 15 residues long. Written as DNA, the CDR3 is TGTGCCAGCAGCTCGGAGAGGACCGGCTACAATGAGCAGTTCTTC. This sequence encodes CASSSERTGYNEQFF. The full variable domain, rest sourced from reference TRBV7-9 and TRBJ2-1, is DTGVSQNPRHKITKRGQNVTFRCDPISEHNRLYWYRQTLGQGPEFLTYFQNEAQLEKSRLLSDRFSAERPKGSFSTLEIQRTEQGDSAMYLCASSSERTGYNEQFFGPGTRLTVL.

This clonotype came up many times. The CDR3 region is CASSLVAGSNTEAFF. The CDR3 coding sequence is TGTGCCAGCAGCTTAGTAGCGGGGTCGAACACTGAAGCTTTCTTT. The J gene is TRBJ1-1, the V gene TRBV7-8, with D hard to call. Trimming removed 1 base from V and 1 base from J, with 10 bases in between. The germline gives CDR1 SGHVS, CDR2 FQNEAQ. CDR3 size: 15 residues.

This clonotype was recorded at least ten times. The CDR3 is CASFGLAGVGGELFF. The CDR3 coding sequence is TGTGCCAGCTTTGGACTAGCGGGAGTGGGCGGGGAGCTGTTTTTT. V usage is TRBV28 and J usage is TRBJ2-2; TRBD2 matches 13 bases. V dropped 8 bases and J dropped 7; count of bases not matched to a gene: 7. This CDR3 has 15 amino acids. CDR1 and CDR2 (germline): MDHEN, SYDVKM.